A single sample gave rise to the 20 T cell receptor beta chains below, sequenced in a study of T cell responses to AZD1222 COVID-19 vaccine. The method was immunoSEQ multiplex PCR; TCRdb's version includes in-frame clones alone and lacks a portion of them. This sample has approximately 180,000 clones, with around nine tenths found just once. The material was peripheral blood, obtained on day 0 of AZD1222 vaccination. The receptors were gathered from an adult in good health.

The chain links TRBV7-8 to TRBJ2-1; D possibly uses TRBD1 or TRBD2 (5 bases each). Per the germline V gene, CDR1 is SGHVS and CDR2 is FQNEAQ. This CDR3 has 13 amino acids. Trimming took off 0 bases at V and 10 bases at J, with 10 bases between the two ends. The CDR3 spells CASSLALRDEQFF. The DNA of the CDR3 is TGTGCCAGCAGCTTAGCGCTCCGGGACGAGCAGTTCTTC.

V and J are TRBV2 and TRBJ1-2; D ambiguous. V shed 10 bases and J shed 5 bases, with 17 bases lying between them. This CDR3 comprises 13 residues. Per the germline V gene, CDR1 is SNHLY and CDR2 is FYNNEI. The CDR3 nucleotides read TGTGCCAACCAGGACGGCGTCGGGTATGGCTACACCTTC. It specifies CANQDGVGYGYTF.

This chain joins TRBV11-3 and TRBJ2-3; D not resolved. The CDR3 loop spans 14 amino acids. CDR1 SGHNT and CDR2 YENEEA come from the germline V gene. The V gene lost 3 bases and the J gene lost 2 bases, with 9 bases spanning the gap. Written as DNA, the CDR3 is TGTGCCAGCAGCTTCCGAGCCGCCACAGATACGCAGTATTTT. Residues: CASSFRAATDTQYF.

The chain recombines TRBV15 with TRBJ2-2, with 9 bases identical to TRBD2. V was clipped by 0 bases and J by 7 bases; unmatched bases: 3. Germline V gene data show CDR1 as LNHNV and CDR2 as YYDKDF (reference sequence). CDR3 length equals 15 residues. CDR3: CATSRDLAGNGELFF. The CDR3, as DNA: TGTGCCACCAGCAGAGATCTAGCGGGGAACGGGGAGCTGTTTTTT.

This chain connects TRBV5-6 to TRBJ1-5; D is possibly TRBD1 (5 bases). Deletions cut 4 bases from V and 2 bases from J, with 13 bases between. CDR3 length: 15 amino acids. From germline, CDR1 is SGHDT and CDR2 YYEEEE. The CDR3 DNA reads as TGTGCCAGCAGCCCGGGCGGGGGGGGCAATCAGCCCCAGCATTTT. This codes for CASSPGGGGNQPQHF.

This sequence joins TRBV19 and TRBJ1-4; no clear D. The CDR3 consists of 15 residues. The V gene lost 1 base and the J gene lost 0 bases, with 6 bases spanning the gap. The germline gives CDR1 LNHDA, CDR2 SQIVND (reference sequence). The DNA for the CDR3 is TGTGCCAGTAGTATAGGTTTCGCAACTAATGAAAAACTGTTTTTT. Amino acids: CASSIGFATNEKLFF.

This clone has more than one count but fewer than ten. The CDR3 region is CASSYGRRGNTEAFF. CDR3 sequence (DNA): TGTGCCAGCAGTTACGGTCGGCGGGGGAACACTGAAGCTTTCTTT. V and J are TRBV6-5 and TRBJ1-1, with D unclear. The CDR3 covers 15 residues. Trimming left V 2 bases short and J 1 base short, with 11 bases between. Germline CDR1 MNHEY, CDR2 SVGAGI.

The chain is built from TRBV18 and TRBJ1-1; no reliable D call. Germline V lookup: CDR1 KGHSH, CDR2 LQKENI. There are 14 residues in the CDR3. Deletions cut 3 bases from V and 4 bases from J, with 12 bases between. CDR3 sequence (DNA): TGTGCCAGCTCACCCGAAGGGCTAGGCACTGAAGCTTTCTTT. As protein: CASSPEGLGTEAFF.

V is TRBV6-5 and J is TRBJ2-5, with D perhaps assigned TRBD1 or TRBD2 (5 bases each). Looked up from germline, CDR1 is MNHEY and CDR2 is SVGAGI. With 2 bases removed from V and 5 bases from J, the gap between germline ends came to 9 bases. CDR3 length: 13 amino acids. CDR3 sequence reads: CASSYVGEETQYF. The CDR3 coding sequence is TGTGCCAGCAGTTACGTGGGGGAGGAGACCCAGTACTTC.

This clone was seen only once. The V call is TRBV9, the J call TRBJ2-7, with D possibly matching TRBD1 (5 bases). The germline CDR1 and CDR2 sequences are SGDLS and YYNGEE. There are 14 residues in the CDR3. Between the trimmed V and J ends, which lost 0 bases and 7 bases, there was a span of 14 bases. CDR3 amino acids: CASSVGKGAQEQYF. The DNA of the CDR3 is TGTGCCAGCAGCGTAGGGAAAGGGGCTCAGGAGCAGTACTTC.

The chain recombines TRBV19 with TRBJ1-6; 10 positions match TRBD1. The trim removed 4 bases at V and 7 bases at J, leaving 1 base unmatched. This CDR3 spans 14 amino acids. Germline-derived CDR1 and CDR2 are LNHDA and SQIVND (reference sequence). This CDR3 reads CASSRTGGNSPLHF. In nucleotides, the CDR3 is TGTGCCAGTAGTAGGACAGGGGGGAATTCACCCCTCCACTTT.

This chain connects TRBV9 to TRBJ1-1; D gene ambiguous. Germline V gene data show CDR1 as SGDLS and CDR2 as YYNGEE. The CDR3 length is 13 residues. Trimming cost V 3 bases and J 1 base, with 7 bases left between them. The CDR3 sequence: CASSANTNTEAFF. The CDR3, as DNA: TGTGCCAGCAGCGCTAATACGAACACTGAAGCTTTCTTT.

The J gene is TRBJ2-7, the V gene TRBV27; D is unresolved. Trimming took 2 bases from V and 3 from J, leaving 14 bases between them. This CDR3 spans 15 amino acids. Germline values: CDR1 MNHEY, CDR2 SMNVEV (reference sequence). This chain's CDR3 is CASSLGAQSHYEQYF. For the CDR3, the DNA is TGTGCCAGCAGTTTAGGCGCACAGTCTCACTACGAGCAGTACTTC.

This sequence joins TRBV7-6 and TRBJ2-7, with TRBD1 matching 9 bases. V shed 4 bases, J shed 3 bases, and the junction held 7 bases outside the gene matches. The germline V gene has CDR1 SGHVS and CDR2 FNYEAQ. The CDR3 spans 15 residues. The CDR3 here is CASSYTGTGNYEQYF. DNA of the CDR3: TGTGCCAGCAGCTACACCGGGACAGGGAACTACGAGCAGTACTTC. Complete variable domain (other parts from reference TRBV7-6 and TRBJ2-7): GAGVSQSPRYKVTKRGQDVALRCDPISGHVSLYWYRQALGQGPEFLTYFNYEAQQDKSGLPNDRFSAERPEGSISTLTIQRTEQRDSAMYRCASSYTGTGNYEQYFGPGTRLTVT.

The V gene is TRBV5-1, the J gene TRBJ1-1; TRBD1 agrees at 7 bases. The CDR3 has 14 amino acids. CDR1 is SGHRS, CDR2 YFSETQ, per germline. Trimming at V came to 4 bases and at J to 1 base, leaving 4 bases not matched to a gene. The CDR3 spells CASSRGQPNTEAFF. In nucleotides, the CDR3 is TGCGCCAGCAGCCGGGGACAGCCGAACACTGAAGCTTTCTTT.

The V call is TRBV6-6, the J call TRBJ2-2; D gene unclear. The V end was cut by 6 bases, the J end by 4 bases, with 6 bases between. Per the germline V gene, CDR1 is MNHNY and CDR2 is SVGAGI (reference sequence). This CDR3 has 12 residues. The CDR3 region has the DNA TGTGCCAGCAGGGACGGCACCGGGGAGCTGTTTTTT. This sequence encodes CASRDGTGELFF.

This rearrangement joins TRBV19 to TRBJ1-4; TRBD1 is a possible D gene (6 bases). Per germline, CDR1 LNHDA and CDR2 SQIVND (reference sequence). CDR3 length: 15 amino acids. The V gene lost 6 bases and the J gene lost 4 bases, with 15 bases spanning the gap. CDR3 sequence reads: CASRPRGDGNEKLFF. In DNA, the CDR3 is TGTGCCAGTAGACCGAGGGGGGACGGTAATGAAAAACTGTTTTTT.

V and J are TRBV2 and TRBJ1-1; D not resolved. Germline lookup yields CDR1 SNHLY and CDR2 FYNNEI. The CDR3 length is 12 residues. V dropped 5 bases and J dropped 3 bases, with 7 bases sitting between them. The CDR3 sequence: CASSPTDTEAFF. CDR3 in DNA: TGTGCCAGCAGTCCAACTGACACTGAAGCTTTCTTT.

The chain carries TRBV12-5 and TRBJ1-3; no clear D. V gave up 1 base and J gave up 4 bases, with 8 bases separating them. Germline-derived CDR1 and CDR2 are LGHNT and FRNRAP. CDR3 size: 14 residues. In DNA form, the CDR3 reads TGTGCTAGTGGTTTGGGCGACCCCGGAAACACCATATATTTT. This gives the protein CASGLGDPGNTIYF. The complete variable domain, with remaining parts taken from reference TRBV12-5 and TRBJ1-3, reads DARVTQTPRHKVTEMGQEVTMRCQPILGHNTVFWYRQTMMQGLELLAYFRNRAPLDDSGMPKDRFSAEMPDATLATLKIQPSEPRDSAVYFCASGLGDPGNTIYFGEGSWLTVV.

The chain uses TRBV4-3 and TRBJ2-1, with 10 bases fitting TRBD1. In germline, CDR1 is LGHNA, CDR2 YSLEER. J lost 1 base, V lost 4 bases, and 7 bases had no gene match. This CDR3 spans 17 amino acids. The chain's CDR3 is CASSPGQGEPSYNEQFF. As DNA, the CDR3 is TGCGCCAGCAGCCCCGGACAGGGGGAACCTTCCTACAATGAGCAGTTCTTC.